This TCR beta chain was sequenced for a study of T cells in Graves' hyperthyroidism and ophthalmopathy (dated by TCRdb to between 2017 and 2020). Notes on the research overall: Peripheral blood was collected at initial diagnosis, before any treatment. A discovery cohort of about a hundred patients, 43 with Graves' ophthalmopathy and 55 to 60 with stable Graves' hyperthyroidism, was used to find distinguishing TCR V-J signatures. An independent validation cohort of under 20 hyperthyroidism patients and over 15 patients who later progressed to ophthalmopathy tested prospective prediction of ophthalmopathy. For training and testing, the 100 or so patients in the discovery cohort were randomly divided in a 7:3 ratio. In addition, the study compared T-cell repertoires in thyroid tissue and in blood from roughly 6 Graves' hyperthyroidism patients. Once sampling was done, hyperthyroidism patients were given methimazole at a starting dose of 30 mg daily, whereas ophthalmopathy patients were given high-dose intravenous methylprednisolone. According to the paper, TCR Vbeta CDR3 sequencing was carried out on 135 peripheral blood samples, which came from 40 to 45 ophthalmopathy, 75 or so hyperthyroidism and approximately 17 progressor patients.

CDR1 SGHTA and CDR2 FQGNSA are derived from the germline V gene. V is reduced by 1 base and J by 0 bases, leaving a spacing of 10 bases between them. The CDR3, cysteine through phenylalanine, is 16 amino acids long. Of the read, only the CDR3 DNA is kept; its 48 bases are in frame from base 1. Hyperthyroidism patients were newly diagnosed, had a disease duration of under 2 months, and were aged 18 to 65 years. Any patient with an uncontrolled infection, another autoimmune disease, pregnancy or lactation was excluded. Diagnoses were established on the basis of clinical symptoms, serum thyroxine and TRAb, thyroid ultrasound, and orbital computed tomography. Blood from progressor patients was drawn when they were first diagnosed with hyperthyroidism, before any ophthalmopathy symptoms appeared. Ficoll-Paque density gradient centrifugation was used to isolate PBMCs from approximately 10 ml of fresh peripheral blood. Progressor patients were initially diagnosed with Graves' hyperthyroidism and developed ophthalmopathy during follow-up. Total RNA was extracted with Trizol reagent, and quality was checked on an Agilent 2100 Bioanalyzer.

TCR beta CDR3 regions were amplified from RNA transcripts. For the first round of RT-PCR on the TCR CDR3, the HTBI primer set was used together with the Qiagen OneStep RT-PCR kit. Libraries were constructed in a second round of multiplex PCR, after which size selection and purification were carried out. Paired-end sequencing of the libraries was performed with 100 bp reads on an Illumina HiSeq2000. In the paper's pipeline: SOAPnuke was used to process the raw data, removing reads that contained adapters or uncalled bases, had a mean Phred below 15, or lacked an exact match to the constant primer or identifier. High-quality paired reads were merged with COPE v1.2.5, and unique nucleotide sequences were defined as clonotypes. MiTCR v1.1 was used to align the clonotypes against IMGT TRBV, TRBD and TRBJ reference segments. Analysis was restricted to V-J combinations with a frequency above 0.0001, which covered roughly 99% of repertoires. The TCS score was defined as F50 (clonal expansion) divided by E x V (chaos), with BLOSUM62-based TCRdist calculated between CDR3 peptides within each V-J. Welch's t-statistics and random forest reduced 500 to 650 V-J features to 10 to 15, which were used in a naive Bayes classifier (R e1071). Starting from the raw public reads, TCRdb applied fastp trimming at Q25, assembled clones with MiXCR and retained in-frame beta chains. Under each unique CDR3 protein, matching rows form one entry showing the most common genes and DNA. The authors' filters were not applied to this entry. In this sample the table shows about 400,000 distinct CDR3 sequences, more than 15% of which occur a single time. The ten largest clones take up around 30% of the sample.

Notes on this clonotype: No cognate antigen has been identified for it. No per-base quality is available; no much larger clone lies one base away.

Here is what the overall study found, with its caveats: Sample size was not statistically predetermined, and investigators were not blinded to group allocation. Ophthalmopathy was separated from stable hyperthyroidism by a 13 V-J signature model, with just over 85% sensitivity and roughly 84% specificity obtained in cross-validation and 80%/75% obtained in testing. In validation, the model predicted progression to ophthalmopathy with approximately 70% sensitivity and around 72% specificity, a median of roughly seven months before onset. Most expanded thyroid clonotypes (frequency above 0.001) were also detected in blood, a finding suggesting that blood repertoires may reflect thyroid immune responses.

What was sequenced was blood. The clonotype comes from a woman aged 18-29 years with Graves' hyperthyroidism that later progressed to Graves' ophthalmopathy. This receptor chain uses TRBV7-2 and TRBJ2-1; TRBD2 is a weak D gene call, 6 bases matching. The CDR3 reads CASSLGAGYSYNEQFF. Here is the DNA: TGTGCCAGCAGCTTAGGGGCGGGATACTCCTACAATGAGCAGTTCTTC. This CDR3, with the reference TRBV7-2 and TRBJ2-1 proteins standing in past its ends, gives the full variable domain GAGVSQSPSNKVTEKGKDVELRCDPISGHTALYWYRQSLGQGLEFLIYFQGNSAPDKSGLPSDRFSAERTGGSVSTLTIQRTQQEDSAVYLCASSLGAGYSYNEQFFGPGTRLTVL.